These T cell receptor beta chains were read from a single sample in a study of blood T cell repertoires in COVID-19. The method was immunoSEQ multiplex PCR; TCRdb's version includes in-frame clones alone and lacks a portion of them. The profile shows about 160,000 clones, roughly four fifths of them singletons. Sequencing was carried out using peripheral blood. These receptors originate from a woman older than 75 with acute or convalescent COVID-19. The CDR3 runs from the conserved cysteine through the conserved F or W. D genes are given only for firm matches. Not all rows give a size; the values are once, few, many and, for expanded clones, a class.

clone_size | d_call | j_call | v_call | cdr3_aa | cdr3_nt
NA | NA | TRBJ1-6 | TRBV5-1 | CASSLKGQGGSPLHF | TGCGCCAGCAGCTTGAAAGGTCAGGGCGGATCACCCCTCCACTTT
NA | NA | TRBJ2-7 | TRBV5-6 | CASSLGLGSSYEQYF | TGTGCCAGCAGCTTGGGATTGGGCAGCTCCTACGAGCAGTACTTC
NA | NA | TRBJ2-6 | TRBV5-1 | CASSADSASGANVLTF | TGCGCCAGCAGCGCGGACAGTGCCTCTGGGGCCAACGTCCTGACTTTC
NA | NA | TRBJ1-6 | TRBV4-1 | CASSQDGQPAYSPLHF | TGCGCCAGCAGCCAAGATGGACAGCCAGCTTATTCACCCCTCCACTTT
NA | NA | TRBJ1-2 | TRBV28 | CASSLRGAGANSGGYTF | TGTGCCAGCAGTTTAAGGGGCGCAGGGGCCAATTCTGGGGGCTACACCTTC
NA | NA | TRBJ1-4 | TRBV5-6 | CASSLNGVLNEKLFF | TGTGCCAGCAGCTTAAACGGGGTCCTTAATGAAAAACTGTTTTTT
NA | NA | TRBJ2-3 | TRBV30 | CAWSGDKGADTQYF | TGTGCCTGGAGTGGGGACAAAGGGGCAGATACGCAGTATTTT
NA | TRBD1 | TRBJ1-2 | TRBV10-3 | CAIRTGGEEGGYTF | TGTGCCATCAGGACAGGGGGTGAGGAGGGAGGCTACACCTTC
NA | NA | TRBJ2-7 | TRBV7-9 | CASSPSWGGGNYEQYF | TGTGCCAGCAGCCCTAGTTGGGGAGGGGGTAACTACGAGCAGTACTTC
NA | TRBD2 | TRBJ2-1 | TRBV9 | CASSVGLAGGPYNEQFF | TGTGCCAGCAGCGTAGGACTAGCGGGGGGGCCTTACAATGAGCAGTTCTTC
few | NA | TRBJ2-2 | TRBV10-3 | CAITPGQQVGELFF | TGTGCCATCACCCCAGGCCAGCAAGTCGGGGAGCTGTTTTTT
NA | NA | TRBJ1-5 | TRBV25-1 | CASSENGGFQPQHF | TGTGCCAGCAGTGAAAACGGGGGATTTCAGCCCCAGCATTTT
NA | TRBD2 | TRBJ2-5 | TRBV5-4 | CASSLDAGGRGTQYF | TGTGCCAGCAGCTTGGATGCGGGAGGTCGGGGGACCCAGTACTTC
once | TRBD1 | TRBJ1-5 | TRBV19 | CASTDPGGLTGRNQPQHF | TGTGCCAGTACCGATCCAGGAGGCCTGACAGGGCGCAATCAGCCCCAGCATTTT
once | TRBD1 | TRBJ1-2 | TRBV6-5 | CASKPTGLLHGYTF | TGTGCCAGCAAACCGACAGGGTTACTTCATGGCTACACCTTC
NA | NA | TRBJ2-5 | TRBV7-2 | CASSFHAKTQYF | TGTGCCAGCAGCTTCCATGCGAAGACCCAGTACTTC
NA | NA | TRBJ2-7 | TRBV5-5 | CASSFFQASSPYEQYF | TGTGCCAGCAGCTTCTTTCAGGCCAGCAGCCCCTACGAGCAGTACTTC
NA | TRBD1 | TRBJ2-3 | TRBV7-9 | CASSLQTGSGTDTQYF | TGTGCCAGCAGCTTACAGACAGGGAGTGGCACAGATACGCAGTATTTT
NA | TRBD1 | TRBJ2-5 | TRBV11-2 | CASSSQGAGETQYF | TGTGCCAGCAGCTCACAGGGGGCGGGTGAGACCCAGTACTTC
NA | TRBD1 | TRBJ1-5 | TRBV6-2/TRBV6-3 | CASSPGTGGGSNQPQHF | TGTGCCAGCAGCCCCGGGACAGGGGGTGGGAGCAATCAGCCCCAGCATTTT
NA | TRBD2 | TRBJ2-1 | TRBV4-2 | CASSPLLAGGPGEQFF | TGTGCCAGCAGCCCCCTACTAGCGGGAGGGCCGGGTGAGCAGTTCTTC
NA | NA | TRBJ2-2 | TRBV27 | CASSQTEGSGGELFF | TGTGCCAGCAGTCAAACGGAGGGTAGCGGCGGGGAGCTGTTTTTT
NA | NA | TRBJ2-7 | TRBV3-1/TRBV3-2 | CASSQVPGETGEQYF | TGTGCCAGCAGCCAGGTACCTGGCGAGACGGGAGAGCAGTACTTC
NA | TRBD2 | TRBJ2-1 | TRBV5-6 | CASGRRGGRDEQFF | TGTGCCAGCGGACGCCGCGGGGGGCGCGATGAGCAGTTCTTC
NA | TRBD2 | TRBJ2-1 | TRBV5-6 | CASSLRAGGLRNEQFF | TGTGCCAGCAGCTTAAGAGCGGGGGGCCTTCGGAATGAGCAGTTCTTC
NA | TRBD1 | TRBJ1-2 | TRBV29-1 | CSVAGGGGDRGTF | TGCAGCGTTGCAGGGGGAGGAGGGGACAGGGGTACCTTC
NA | NA | TRBJ2-1 | TRBV7-2 | CASSLLGGATSYNEQFF | TGTGCCAGCAGCTTACTGGGGGGAGCGACGTCCTACAATGAGCAGTTCTTC
NA | NA | TRBJ1-2 | TRBV10-3 | CAISEPRSNYGYTF | TGTGCCATCAGTGAGCCCCGGTCTAACTATGGCTACACCTTC
NA | NA | TRBJ2-2 | TRBV28 | CCAGTVHTGELFF | TGTTGTGCGGGGACAGTTCACACCGGGGAGCTGTTTTTT
NA | TRBD2 | TRBJ2-1 | TRBV29-1 | CSVEGLAGGAYNEQFF | TGCAGCGTTGAGGGACTAGCGGGAGGGGCCTACAATGAGCAGTTCTTC
NA | TRBD1 | TRBJ2-1 | TRBV2 | CASSEVTIRTGGFF | TGTGCCAGCAGTGAAGTTACTATCCGGACAGGGGGGTTCTTC
NA | TRBD1 | TRBJ1-1 | TRBV11-3 | CASSLDPKSDRGREAFF | TGTGCCAGCAGCTTAGACCCGAAATCTGACAGGGGCAGAGAAGCTTTCTTT
NA | TRBD2 | TRBJ2-5 | TRBV7-3 | CASSPWGGETQYF | TGTGCCAGCAGCCCCTGGGGGGGAGAGACCCAGTACTTC
NA | TRBD2 | TRBJ2-3 | TRBV6-4 | CASSREGSTDTQYF | TGTGCCAGCAGCCGGGAGGGAAGCACAGATACGCAGTATTTT
NA | NA | TRBJ1-2 | TRBV5-6 | CASSLVSVANYGYTF | TGTGCCAGCAGCTTGGTTTCAGTCGCTAACTATGGCTACACCTTC
NA | NA | TRBJ2-1 | TRBV11-3 | CASSMGPDEQFF | TGTGCCAGCTCCATGGGGCCGGATGAGCAGTTCTTC
NA | TRBD1 | TRBJ2-1 | TRBV5-1 | CASSTRPGQGPYNEQFF | TGCGCCAGCAGTACCCGGCCGGGACAGGGGCCATACAATGAGCAGTTCTTC
NA | TRBD1 | TRBJ2-1 | TRBV28 | CASSLFGTGRDEQFF | TGTGCCAGCAGTTTATTTGGGACAGGGAGGGATGAGCAGTTCTTC
NA | NA | TRBJ2-2 | TRBV7-9 | CASSLTVPSGELFF | TGTGCCAGCAGCTTAACGGTCCCATCCGGGGAGCTGTTTTTT
few | TRBD1 | TRBJ1-1 | TRBV28 | CASSSLSTGLNTEAFF | TGTGCCAGCAGTTCACTTTCGACAGGGCTGAACACTGAAGCTTTCTTT
NA | NA | TRBJ2-3 | TRBV7-2 | CASSPTQPGHGSTDTQYF | TGTGCCAGCAGCCCTACCCAACCGGGACACGGGAGCACAGATACGCAGTATTTT
NA | NA | TRBJ2-3 | TRBV4-1 | CASSPGTTDTQYF | TGCGCCAGCAGCCCAGGCACCACAGATACGCAGTATTTT
NA | NA | TRBJ1-4 | TRBV5-1 | CASRGRGEKLFF | TGCGCCAGCAGGGGCAGAGGGGAAAAACTGTTTTTT
NA | NA | TRBJ1-2 | TRBV9 | CASSEAGSPYYGYTF | TGTGCCAGCAGCGAAGCAGGGTCTCCCTACTATGGCTACACCTTC
NA | TRBD1 | TRBJ1-4 | TRBV6-1 | CASSEASGQGKLFF | TGTGCCAGCAGTGAAGCTTCGGGACAGGGAAAACTGTTTTTT
NA | NA | TRBJ1-5 | TRBV18 | CASSLRQTNQPQHF | TGTGCCAGCTCACTGAGACAGACTAATCAGCCCCAGCATTTT
NA | TRBD2 | TRBJ2-3 | TRBV19 | CASGGLALDTDTQYF | TGTGCCAGTGGAGGACTAGCGCTTGACACAGATACGCAGTATTTT
NA | TRBD2 | TRBJ2-1 | TRBV4-2 | CASSQGTSGSSPGNEQFF | TGTGCCAGCAGCCAAGGGACTAGCGGGAGCTCCCCGGGCAATGAGCAGTTCTTC
NA | NA | TRBJ1-1 | TRBV7-9 | CASSLARSNTEAFF | TGTGCCAGCAGCTTAGCGCGGAGTAACACTGAAGCTTTCTTT
NA | TRBD2 | TRBJ2-7 | TRBV28 | CASSFPFSGRAEQYF | TGTGCCAGCAGTTTCCCATTTAGCGGGAGGGCCGAGCAGTACTTC
NA | NA | TRBJ1-4 | TRBV7-9 | CASSGTQVETNEKLFF | TGTGCCAGCAGCGGAACCCAGGTGGAAACTAATGAAAAACTGTTTTTT
few | NA | TRBJ2-7 | TRBV2 | CASLSGISSYEQYF | TGTGCCAGCTTAAGCGGAATTAGCTCCTACGAGCAGTACTTC
NA | NA | TRBJ1-1 | TRBV5-4 | CASSTVLNTEAFF | TGTGCCAGCAGTACGGTGCTGAACACTGAAGCTTTCTTT
NA | TRBD2 | TRBJ2-2 | TRBV10-1 | CASSESTAGVVTGELFF | TGCGCCAGCAGTGAGTCGACAGCGGGAGTCGTAACCGGGGAGCTGTTTTTT
NA | TRBD2 | TRBJ2-1 | TRBV10-3 | CAISEGTSGGNEQFF | TGTGCCATCAGTGAGGGGACTAGCGGGGGCAATGAGCAGTTCTTC